This T cell receptor beta chain is from a study of blood T cells in healthy people across ages. Regarding the study as a whole: Diversity figures based on one million T cells were deemed too low.

With respect to this clonotype: The target antigen is unknown.

With a J-beta primer mix and a sample-barcoded 5' primer, a second PCR ran about 7 to 12 cycles. TCRdb processed the 5' RACE reads anew with MiXCR; each CDR3 protein has one entry. Of 790,000 or so distinct CDR3 sequences listed, 46% were seen once; the top ten hold 15% to 20%. Isolated PBMCs totaled at least 6.5 million in each sample. Losses at the gene ends were 4 bases for V and 6 bases for J; bases not matched to a gene: 4. From germline, CDR1 is SGHRS and CDR2 YFSETQ. This CDR3 spans 14 amino acids. The receptor was isolated from a man older than 75 in good health. The sample comprised blood. The chain is built from TRBV5-1 and TRBJ2-7; 13 bases are a match to TRBD2. The CDR3 loop reads CASSVGLAGREQYF. As DNA, the CDR3 is TGCGCCAGCAGCGTGGGACTAGCGGGACGCGAGCAGTACTTC.